This TCR beta chain was identified in a study of cytomegalovirus exposure and HLA in healthy donors. Study-wide points: Most of the CMV-associated TCR beta chains (in a later analysis) appeared to be HLA-restricted. As immune exposure information, only CMV serostatus was available.

This CDR3 spans 14 amino acids. Trimming took 4 bases from V and 10 from J; bases not matched to a gene: 10. The V gene's germline CDR1 is LNHDA and CDR2 SQIVND (reference sequence). On this clone: As yet, its antigen is unknown.

PCR primers comprised 60 Vbeta and 13 Jbeta primers. Profiled with immunoSEQ multiplex PCR; TCRdb holds only in-frame clones, not every one. The table has about 120,000 clones, 80% to 85% seen once; the top ten hold approximately 2.2%. The rearrangement uses TRBV19 and TRBJ2-1, with 7 nucleotides matching TRBD2. This sequence was found in a woman aged 40 to 50 in good health and CMV-seronegative. Material: PBMCs. The CDR3 sequence: CASSRLALFAEQFF. The CDR3 coding sequence is TGTGCCAGTAGTAGACTAGCCCTTTTTGCCGAGCAGTTCTTC. The full variable domain, in which reference TRBV19 and TRBJ2-1 provide the parts outside the CDR3, is DGGITQSPKYLFRKEGQNVTLSCEQNLNHDAMYWYRQDPGQGLRLIYYSQIVNDFQKGDIAEGYSVSREKKESFPLTVTSAQKNPTAFYLCASSRLALFAEQFFGPGTRLTVL.